This TCR beta chain was captured by sequencing in a study of CD8 T cells in ankylosing spondylitis. Each CDR3 protein is one row after TCRdb ran MiXCR on the 5' RACE reads. This table holds roughly 440,000 distinct CDR3 sequences, over 15% found once. In this sample, this clonotype turned up many times. Its antigen is unidentified. Overall study results and limits: For ankylosing spondylitis blood, a TCR beta motif of eight or nine highly homologous variants appeared characteristic.

This clonotype originated in a male donor with ankylosing spondylitis. The sequenced sample was blood, either unsorted or a sorted T cell fraction (not recorded which).

CDR3 sequence (DNA): TGTGCCAGCAGCTTGGCTAGCGGGAAAGAGACCCAGTACTTC. Its translation is CASSLASGKETQYF. This chain joins TRBV11-2 and TRBJ2-5, with 9 bases that match TRBD2. The V gene's germline CDR1 is SGHAT and CDR2 FQNNGV. J lost 3 bases, V lost 3 bases, and 2 bases had no gene match. This CDR3 contains 14 residues. Based on the CDR3 plus reference TRBV11-2 and TRBJ2-5, the full variable domain is EAGVAQSPRYKIIEKRQSVAFWCNPISGHATLYWYQQILGQGPKLLIQFQNNGVVDDSQLPKDRFSAERLKGVDSTLKIQPAKLEDSAVYLCASSLASGKETQYFGPGTRLLVL.